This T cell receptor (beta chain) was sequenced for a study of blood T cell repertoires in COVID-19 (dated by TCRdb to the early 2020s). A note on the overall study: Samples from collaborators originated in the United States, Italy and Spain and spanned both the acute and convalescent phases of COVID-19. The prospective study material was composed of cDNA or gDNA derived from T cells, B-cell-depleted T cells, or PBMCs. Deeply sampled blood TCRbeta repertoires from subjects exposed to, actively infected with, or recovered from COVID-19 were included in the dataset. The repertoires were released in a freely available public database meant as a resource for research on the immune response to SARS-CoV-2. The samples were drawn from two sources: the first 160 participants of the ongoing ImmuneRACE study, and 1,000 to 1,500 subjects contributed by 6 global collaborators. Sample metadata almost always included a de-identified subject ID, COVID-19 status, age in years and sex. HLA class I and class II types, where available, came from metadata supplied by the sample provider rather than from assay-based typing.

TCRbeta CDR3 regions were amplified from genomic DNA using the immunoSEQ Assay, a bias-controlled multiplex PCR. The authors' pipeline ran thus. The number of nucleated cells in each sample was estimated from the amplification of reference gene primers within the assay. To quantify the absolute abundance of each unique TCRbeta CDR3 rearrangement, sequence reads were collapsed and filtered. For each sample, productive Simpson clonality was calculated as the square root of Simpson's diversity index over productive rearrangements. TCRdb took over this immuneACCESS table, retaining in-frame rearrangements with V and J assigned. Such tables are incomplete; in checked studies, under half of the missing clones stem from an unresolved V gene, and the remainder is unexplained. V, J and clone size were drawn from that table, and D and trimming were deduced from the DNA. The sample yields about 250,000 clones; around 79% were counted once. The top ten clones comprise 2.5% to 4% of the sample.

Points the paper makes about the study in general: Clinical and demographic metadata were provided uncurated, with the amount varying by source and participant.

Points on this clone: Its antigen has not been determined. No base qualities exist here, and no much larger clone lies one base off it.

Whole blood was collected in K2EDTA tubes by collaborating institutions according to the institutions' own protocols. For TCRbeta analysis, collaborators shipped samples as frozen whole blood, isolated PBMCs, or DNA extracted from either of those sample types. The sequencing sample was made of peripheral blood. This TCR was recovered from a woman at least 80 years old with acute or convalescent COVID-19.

The DNA sequence is TGTGCCAGCAGTACCGGACTAGCGGGAATCCCCCCCGCCTACAATGAGCAGTTCTTC. This yields the protein CASSTGLAGIPPAYNEQFF. The chain is encoded by TRBV6-2 or TRBV6-3 joined to TRBJ2-1; TRBD2 fits 12 bases in the junction. The CDR3 sequence holds 19 residues, the cysteine and phenylalanine included. Just CDR3 DNA is preserved here, 57 bases in frame from base 1. V is trimmed back by 5 bases and J by 2 bases, and the junction contains 13 bases that no gene match accounts for. Based on the germline V gene, the CDR1 and CDR2 sequences are MNHEY and SVGEGT.